This T cell receptor (beta chain) was obtained from a study of T-cell memory formation after mild COVID-19. TCRdb reanalysed the 5' RACE reads using MiXCR and keeps one entry per CDR3 protein. The table includes about 210,000 distinct CDR3 sequences, more than 9% detected once. Germline-derived CDR1 and CDR2 are SGHNT and YYREEE (reference sequence). The CDR3 length is 14 residues. Trimming at V came to 2 bases and at J to 0 bases, leaving 0 bases not matched to a gene. Study-wide results and caveats: There were some responding clones in pre-infection memory, which suggested that cross-reactive memory had joined.

This clonotype occurred many times. Its specificity is unknown. Specimen: PBMCs or a T cell subset sorted from them (not recorded which). This TCR was sampled from a man younger than 35 who had mild COVID-19 (a few samples of this study predate the infection). Cell type and time point are not known. The V gene is TRBV5-4, the J gene TRBJ2-3; 7 positions match TRBD1. The DNA of the CDR3 is TGTGCCAGCAGCTTACAGGGGAGCACAGATACGCAGTATTTT. This codes for CASSLQGSTDTQYF.